Below are 19 T cell receptor beta chains sequenced from a single sample in a study of T cell repertoires in cytomegalovirus infection (dated by TCRdb to between 2018 and 2021). Antigens for these TCRs are unknown. What this sample's treatment or condition label stands for: in vitro stimulation with specific CMV peptide epitopes to enrich CMV-specific T cells. The data were produced on an Illumina HiSeq 1500. Starting from the raw public reads, TCRdb applied fastp trimming at Q25, assembled clones with MiXCR and retained in-frame beta chains. Rows are combined by CDR3 protein, so each entry shows the most common genes and DNA. This sample is represented by approximately 910,000 distinct CDR3 sequences; around 30% of them were singletons. The ten largest clones add up to about 14% of the sample. Sequenced here: cultured CD8+ T cells from PBMCs, sampled from culture after CMV antigen stimulation. The receptors here all came from a human donor in good health (CMV status not recorded). Some clones in this sample may be carry-over from other donors' samples.

The CDR3 coding sequence is TGTGCCAGCAGTTACTATGACAGGCCGAATCAGCCCCAGCATTTT. Translation gives CASSYYDRPNQPQHF. The chain has TRBV6-6 and TRBJ1-5; possibly TRBD1 for D (6 bases). V lost 1 base, J lost 4 bases, and 11 bases lay in between. The CDR3 totals 15 residues. The germline V gene encodes CDR1 MNHNY and CDR2 SVGAGI (reference sequence).

The table lists this clonotype with a few counts. The CDR3 sequence: CASSYRDRGNGYTF. DNA for the CDR3: TGTGCCAGTAGTTATCGGGACAGGGGAAATGGCTACACCTTC. J is TRBJ1-2 and V is TRBV19; TRBD1 matches 10 bases. From germline, CDR1 is LNHDA and CDR2 SQIVND (reference sequence). The J segment lost 6 bases and the V segment lost 5 bases, leaving 6 bases of the junction unmatched. This CDR3 has 14 residues.

V is TRBV27 and J is TRBJ2-3, with D perhaps matching TRBD2 (6 bases). The CDR3 length is 15 residues. Per germline, CDR1 MNHEY and CDR2 SMNVEV (reference sequence). V shed 4 bases and J shed 6 bases, with 17 bases lying between them. DNA of the CDR3: TGTGCCAGCAGTTCGAGCGGGCCCGGAGGGGATACGCAGTATTTT. Protein sequence: CASSSSGPGGDTQYF.

This clonotype was seen only a few times. The CDR3 protein is CASCCPGTGDTEAFF. For the CDR3, the DNA is TGTGCCAGTTGCTGTCCCGGGACAGGGGACACTGAAGCTTTCTTT. The gene calls are TRBV19 and TRBJ1-1, with 10 positions matching TRBD1. The CDR3 is made up of 15 amino acids. Trimming took 8 bases from V and 3 from J; bases not matched to a gene: 9. Germline CDR1 LNHDA, CDR2 SQIVND (reference sequence).

This chain links TRBV7-9 with TRBJ2-1, with D perhaps TRBD2 (6 bases). The V gene's germline CDR1 is SEHNR and CDR2 FQNEAQ (reference sequence). The CDR3 is 14 amino acids. Trimming took 8 bases from V and 4 from J, leaving 15 bases between them. CDR3 in amino acids: CASGTSLLYNEQFF. CDR3 bases: TGTGCCAGCGGAACTAGCCTTCTTTACAATGAGCAGTTCTTC.

Notes on this clonotype: This clone may be a read error of a much larger clone one base away. This chain uses TRBV27 with TRBJ2-1; D gene unclear. Looked up from germline, CDR1 is MNHEY and CDR2 is SMNVEV (reference sequence). CDR3 length equals 14 residues. The V gene lost 4 bases and the J gene lost 0 bases, with 7 bases spanning the gap. CDR3 in DNA: TGTGCCAGCAGTTGGGTGAGCTCCTACAATGAGCAGTTCTTC. Translated: CASSWVSSYNEQFF.

The table lists this clonotype with a few counts. This sequence joins TRBV4-1 and TRBJ1-1, with D tentatively TRBD1 (6 bases). Germline lookup yields CDR1 MGHRA and CDR2 YSYEKL. CDR3 length: 14 amino acids. V lost 3 bases to trimming and J lost 7 bases, with 15 bases between them. CDR3 loop: CASSHTGSWGEAFF. For the CDR3, the DNA is TGCGCCAGCAGCCATACAGGGAGCTGGGGTGAAGCTTTCTTT.

This clonotype was seen a handful of times. The chain employs TRBV5-6 and TRBJ2-6; 7 bases align to TRBD1. Trimming removed 2 bases from V and 0 bases from J; junction bases left unmatched: 14. Germline CDR1 is SGHDT and CDR2 is YYEEEE. The CDR3 is made up of 20 amino acids. CDR3 nucleotide sequence: TGTGCCAGCAGCTTAGGGGGCGCAGGGATCCTCCTCTCTGGGGCCAACGTCCTGACTTTC. Its protein is CASSLGGAGILLSGANVLTF.

This clonotype was detected a few times. The rearrangement links TRBV6-1 to TRBJ1-2, with D hard to call. The CDR3 extends over 15 amino acids. V lost 5 bases and J 3 bases, leaving 16 bases between the germline ends. Germline loops: CDR1 MNHNS, CDR2 SASEGT. In DNA, the CDR3 is TGTGCCAGCAGTCCCTTGACCCTGGCGGACTATGGCTACACCTTC. Residues: CASSPLTLADYGYTF.

In this sample, this clonotype turned up a few times. The V call is TRBV27, the J call TRBJ2-2; 10 bases map to TRBD2. Germline loops: CDR1 MNHEY, CDR2 SMNVEV (reference sequence). This CDR3 has 17 residues. V dropped 4 bases and J dropped 5; count of bases not matched to a gene: 10. The CDR3 DNA sequence: TGTGCCAGCAGTTATTTACTAGCGGGGATGGGGACCGGGGAGCTGTTTTTT. Amino acid sequence: CASSYLLAGMGTGELFF.

The chain employs TRBV7-6 and TRBJ2-1, with 11 bases fitting TRBD2. Germline CDR1 is SGHVS and CDR2 is FNYEAQ. Losses at the gene ends were 6 bases for V and 3 bases for J; bases not matched to a gene: 16. The CDR3 runs to 19 residues. The CDR3: CASSSPGGLAGGFYNEQFF. The CDR3 DNA is TGTGCCAGCAGTTCTCCGGGGGGGCTAGCGGGGGGTTTCTACAATGAGCAGTTCTTC.

DNA for the CDR3: TGTGCCAGCAGTTCACTAGCGGGGGGGCTAGCCAAAAACATTCAGTACTTC. Its protein product is CASSSLAGGLAKNIQYF. The chain links TRBV28 to TRBJ2-4; 13 bases map to TRBD2. Looked up from germline, CDR1 is MDHEN and CDR2 is SYDVKM. The CDR3 contains 17 residues. V was pared by 4 bases and J by 0 bases, with 3 bases of the junction left unmatched.

In the case of this clonotype: Germline and junction disagree at one end, which may indicate a read error. The chain carries TRBV12-3 or TRBV12-4 and TRBJ1-4; a possible D gene is TRBD1 (5 bases). This CDR3 has 14 residues. The CDR3 DNA reads as TGTGTCAGCAGTCAGACAGCAACTAATGAAAAACTGTTTTTT. As protein: CVSSQTATNEKLFF.

This chain joins TRBV6-6 and TRBJ2-1; TRBD1 matches at 8 bases. This CDR3 contains 17 residues. The germline gives CDR1 MNHNY, CDR2 SVGAGI (reference sequence). Germline trimming cut 0 bases from V and 5 bases from J; bases unmatched to any gene: 9. This CDR3 reads CASSYSAPGTGHNEQFF. CDR3 bases: TGTGCCAGCAGTTACTCAGCTCCCGGGACAGGCCACAATGAGCAGTTCTTC.

The chain carries TRBV19 and TRBJ2-5; D is unresolved. CDR1 LNHDA and CDR2 SQIVND come from the germline V gene (reference sequence). CDR3 length: 14 amino acids. Trimming cost V 1 base and J 2 bases, with 8 bases left between them. The CDR3 reads CASSIGLDQETQYF. For the CDR3, the DNA is TGTGCCAGTAGTATAGGACTGGATCAAGAGACCCAGTACTTC.

This chain joins TRBV27 and TRBJ2-7; 7 nucleotides align to TRBD1. J was trimmed by 3 bases and V by 5 bases; bases with no gene match: 7. Germline-derived CDR1 and CDR2 are MNHEY and SMNVEV (reference sequence). The CDR3 has 14 amino acids. CDR3 nucleotide sequence: TGTGCCAGCAGTGTACAGGGGCCCAACTACGAGCAGTACTTC. Translating it yields CASSVQGPNYEQYF.

The chain is built from TRBV20-1 and TRBJ2-3, with TRBD1 identical over 9 bases. Germline CDR1 DFQATT, CDR2 SNEGSKA (reference sequence). There are 16 residues in the CDR3. After removal of 3 bases from V and 5 bases from J, the junction contained 12 bases not matched to a gene. This CDR3 reads CSARSADRGFGDTQYF. For the CDR3, the DNA is TGCAGTGCTAGGTCTGCCGACAGGGGGTTTGGAGATACGCAGTATTTT.

The genes are TRBV24-1 and TRBJ1-4; perhaps TRBD1 as D (5 bases). Trimming shortened V by 9 bases and J by 2 bases, and 12 bases separated the two germline ends. The germline CDR1 and CDR2 sequences are KGHDR and SFDVKD. The CDR3 extends over 14 amino acids. The CDR3 spells CATWSGATNEKLFF. For the CDR3, the DNA is TGTGCCACCTGGTCTGGGGCGACTAATGAAAAACTGTTTTTT.

The chain joins TRBV19 to TRBJ1-1; 7 bases are a match to TRBD1. Per the germline V gene, CDR1 is LNHDA and CDR2 is SQIVND (reference sequence). Trimming removed 4 bases from V and 5 bases from J; junction bases left unmatched: 10. The CDR3 has 15 residues. The CDR3 sequence is CASSNTRGQMTEAFF. The DNA for the CDR3 is TGTGCCAGTAGTAATACGAGGGGACAGATGACTGAAGCTTTCTTT.